Listed below are T cell receptor beta chains from one sample, sequenced in a study of T-cell memory formation after mild COVID-19. TCRdb used MiXCR to reprocess the 5' RACE reads, holding one entry per CDR3 protein. The table includes some 270,000 distinct CDR3 sequences, just over 15% detected once. Sequences were obtained from PBMCs or a T cell subset sorted from them (not recorded which). The receptors were sampled from an adult woman who had mild COVID-19 (a few samples of this study predate the infection). Cell type and time point are not known. Each CDR3 is given with its conserved first and last residue. D genes are given only for firm matches. Some rows mark clone size as missing; the rest say once, few, many or name a class of expanded clone.

NA,TRBV19,TRBD1,TRBJ2-1,CASSRLTGALYNEQFF,TGTGCCAGTAGTAGGTTGACAGGGGCCCTATACAATGAGCAGTTCTTC
few,TRBV12-3/TRBV12-4,NA,TRBJ2-7,CANLTRSPRAEQYF,TGTGCCAACTTAACTAGGAGCCCTAGAGCCGAGCAGTACTTC
NA,TRBV30,TRBD2,TRBJ2-6,CAWSLAGAGANVLTF,TGTGCCTGGAGTCTAGCGGGAGCTGGGGCCAACGTCCTGACTTTC
NA,TRBV29-1,NA,TRBJ1-5,CSSRGPGNQPQHF,TGCAGCAGCCGGGGTCCCGGCAATCAGCCCCAGCATTTT
NA,TRBV5-1,NA,TRBJ2-2,CASSFGTHTGELFF,TGCGCCAGCAGCTTCGGGACACACACCGGGGAGCTGTTTTTT
few,TRBV7-2,NA,TRBJ2-1,CASSFSPPGTATYNEQFF,TGTGCCAGCAGCTTCTCCCCCCCCGGGACGGCGACCTACAATGAGCAGTTCTTC
few,TRBV24-1,NA,TRBJ2-3,CATSSNTRAQDTQYF,TGTGCCACCAGTTCCAATACCAGGGCTCAAGATACGCAGTATTTT
once,TRBV12-3/TRBV12-4,NA,TRBJ2-7,CASSREGVTYEQYF,TGTGCCAGCAGTCGAGAGGGCGTAACCTACGAGCAGTACTTC
NA,TRBV5-1,NA,TRBJ1-4,CASSLMGASEKLFF,TGCGCCAGCAGCTTAATGGGGGCCAGTGAAAAACTGTTTTTT
few,TRBV7-9,NA,TRBJ2-7,CASSLAVGYKYF,TGTGCCAGCAGCTTAGCGGTTGGATATAAGTACTTC
NA,TRBV7-9,NA,TRBJ2-7,CASSFSAGTPYEQYF,TGTGCCAGCAGCTTTTCGGCGGGGACCCCCTACGAGCAGTACTTC
few,TRBV5-1,TRBD1,TRBJ2-4,CASSPTGEKDIQYF,TGCGCCAGCAGCCCGACAGGGGAGAAGGACATTCAGTACTTC
few,TRBV27,NA,TRBJ2-7,CASSRGFSSSYEQYF,TGTGCCAGCAGCCGGGGGTTCAGCAGCTCCTACGAGCAGTACTTC
NA,TRBV12-3/TRBV12-4,NA,TRBJ1-1,CASSFYTGYTEAFF,TGTGCCAGCAGTTTTTATACAGGCTACACTGAAGCTTTCTTT
NA,TRBV24-1,NA,TRBJ2-5,CATSDATVQETQYF,TGTGCCACCAGTGATGCGACAGTACAAGAGACCCAGTACTTC
NA,TRBV7-2,NA,TRBJ2-6,CASSLQPGANVLTF,TGTGCCAGCAGCTTACAGCCCGGGGCCAACGTCCTGACTTTC
NA,TRBV11-3,NA,TRBJ1-1,CATKTGRGTNTEAFF,TGTGCCACCAAAACGGGGAGGGGGACGAACACTGAAGCTTTCTTT
many,TRBV7-9,NA,TRBJ1-6,CASSLSGANSPLHF,TGTGCCAGCAGCTTATCGGGAGCTAATTCACCCCTCCACTTT
many,TRBV20-1,TRBD2,TRBJ2-1,CSARDPAGGSYNEQFF,TGCAGTGCTAGAGATCCCGCGGGAGGATCCTACAATGAGCAGTTCTTC
many,TRBV12-3/TRBV12-4,NA,TRBJ2-7,CASSSLVSEQYF,TGTGCCAGCAGTTCCTTAGTTTCCGAGCAGTACTTC
NA,TRBV5-1,NA,TRBJ2-5,CASSLVGGQETQYF,TGCGCCAGCAGCTTGGTGGGGGGCCAAGAGACCCAGTACTTC
few,TRBV20-1,NA,TRBJ2-2,CSAYGATGELFF,TGCAGTGCTTATGGCGCGACCGGGGAGCTGTTTTTT
NA,TRBV25-1,TRBD1,TRBJ2-1,CASSETGITYNEQFF,TGTGCCAGCAGTGAGACAGGGATAACCTACAATGAGCAGTTCTTC
many,TRBV5-1,TRBD1,TRBJ1-2,CASSLTPTGVNYGYTF,TGCGCCAGCAGCCTTACGCCTACAGGGGTAAACTATGGCTACACCTTC
few,TRBV5-6,NA,TRBJ2-4,CASSLRGGQDIQYF,TGTGCCAGCAGCCTCCGAGGGGGACAAGACATTCAGTACTTC
few,TRBV29-1,NA,TRBJ2-5,CSVEGEGMQTQYF,TGCAGCGTTGAGGGTGAAGGGATGCAGACCCAGTACTTC
few,TRBV9,NA,TRBJ1-3,CASTADGGNTIYF,TGTGCCAGCACCGCGGACGGTGGAAACACCATATATTTT
NA,TRBV12-3/TRBV12-4,NA,TRBJ2-7,CATAIGGGLSYEQYF,TGTGCCACCGCCATCGGCGGCGGCTTATCCTACGAGCAGTACTTC
NA,TRBV12-3/TRBV12-4,TRBD1,TRBJ1-1,CASSFRGQGGNTEAFF,TGTGCCAGCAGTTTTAGGGGACAGGGGGGAAACACTGAAGCTTTCTTT
many,TRBV20-1,NA,TRBJ1-4,CSARDPRDPGTEKLFF,TGCAGTGCTAGAGATCCCCGGGACCCTGGTACTGAAAAACTGTTTTTT
few,TRBV15,TRBD2,TRBJ2-1,CATSRVGTSGSSNEQFF,TGTGCCACCAGCAGAGTGGGGACTAGCGGGAGTTCAAATGAGCAGTTCTTC
many,TRBV29-1,NA,TRBJ2-1,CSVWSGTPFF,TGCAGCGTTTGGTCCGGGACCCCGTTCTTC
NA,TRBV29-1,NA,TRBJ2-7,CSVDLEPRQGMWEQYF,TGCAGCGTTGACCTTGAGCCGAGGCAGGGGATGTGGGAGCAGTACTTC
few,TRBV11-3,TRBD1,TRBJ2-3,CASSLGTGTTDTQYF,TGTGCCAGCAGCTTAGGGACAGGGACCACAGATACGCAGTATTTT
many,TRBV11-2,TRBD2,TRBJ2-3,CASSAIAGSTDTQYF,TGTGCCAGCAGCGCAATAGCGGGAAGCACAGATACGCAGTATTTT
few,TRBV18,NA,TRBJ2-3,CASSPLPGPTDTQYF,TGTGCCAGCTCACCCCTCCCGGGGCCCACAGATACGCAGTATTTT
once,TRBV4-1,NA,TRBJ2-2,CASSRTRGELFF,TGCGCCAGCAGCCGAACTAGGGGGGAGCTGTTTTTT
NA,TRBV10-3,NA,TRBJ1-2,CAINSGGNYGYTF,TGTGCCATCAATAGCGGAGGGAACTATGGCTACACCTTC
few,TRBV20-1,TRBD2,TRBJ2-3,CSALEREGPDTQYF,TGCAGTGCTCTCGAGCGGGAGGGCCCAGATACGCAGTATTTT
NA,TRBV29-1,NA,TRBJ2-1,CSVLTLVGVAYNEQFF,TGCAGCGTCCTAACGTTGGTCGGGGTCGCCTACAATGAGCAGTTCTTC
few,TRBV6-2/TRBV6-3,NA,TRBJ2-1,CASKTAIGASYNEQFF,TGTGCCAGCAAAACCGCCATAGGGGCCTCCTACAATGAGCAGTTCTTC
few,TRBV6-2/TRBV6-3,NA,TRBJ1-5,CASVSPGNQPQHF,TGTGCCAGCGTCTCTCCGGGCAATCAGCCCCAGCATTTT
few,TRBV20-1,TRBD2,TRBJ2-7,CSASKSSGSSHEQYF,TGCAGTGCTAGTAAATCTAGCGGGAGTTCCCACGAGCAGTACTTC
many,TRBV7-2,TRBD1,TRBJ2-7,CASSSRQGSYEQYF,TGTGCCAGCAGCTCCCGACAGGGTTCCTACGAGCAGTACTTC
NA,TRBV6-1,NA,TRBJ1-1,CASSEKENTEAFF,TGTGCCAGCAGTGAAAAAGAGAACACTGAAGCTTTCTTT
few,TRBV4-1,NA,TRBJ1-1,CASSPFPRGNTEAFF,TGCGCCAGCAGCCCCTTCCCGAGGGGGAACACTGAAGCTTTCTTT
few,TRBV5-1,NA,TRBJ2-5,CASSLAAMGETQYF,TGCGCCAGCAGCTTGGCCGCGATGGGGGAGACCCAGTACTTC
few,TRBV7-9,NA,TRBJ2-1,CASSLSVNEQFF,TGTGCCAGCAGCTTATCCGTAAATGAGCAGTTCTTC
many,TRBV27,NA,TRBJ2-7,CASSATVLTSYEQYF,TGTGCCAGCAGCGCTACCGTGTTAACCTCCTACGAGCAGTACTTC
once,TRBV20-1,NA,TRBJ2-3,CSAGPGGEFTYTQYF,TGCAGTGCCGGCCCCGGCGGGGAATTTACATATACGCAGTATTTT
NA,TRBV5-1,TRBD1,TRBJ2-5,CASSWADRGLQETQYF,TGCGCCAGCAGCTGGGCCGACAGGGGGCTCCAAGAGACCCAGTACTTC
NA,TRBV7-9,NA,TRBJ2-5,CATTDGKTQYF,TGTGCCACCACGGACGGGAAGACCCAGTACTTC